A single sample gave rise to the 18 T cell receptor beta chains below, sequenced in a study of technical replicates of blood from a handful of donors. Using immunoSEQ multiplex PCR, the repertoire was profiled, and TCRdb retains in-frame clones only, with some absent. The top ten clones hold around 8.8% of a sample with approximately 12,000 clones, roughly nine tenths of them seen once. Source material: PBMCs. The receptors come from a human donor in good health.

The chain joins TRBV6-1 to TRBJ2-7; 10 nucleotides line up with TRBD1. The V segment lost 1 base and the J segment 4 bases; nucleotides outside the gene matches: 7. This CDR3 spans 16 amino acids. Germline CDR1 is MNHNS and CDR2 is SASEGT. The CDR3 DNA is TGTGCCAGCAGTGAAGACGGCAGACAGGGGGCGTACGAGCAGTACTTC. Translated: CASSEDGRQGAYEQYF.

V is TRBV6-1 and J is TRBJ1-4; maybe TRBD1 (5 bases). Germline V gene sequence: CDR1 MNHNS, CDR2 SASEGT. This CDR3 comprises 15 residues. The V end was cut by 2 bases, the J end by 8 bases, with 15 bases between. DNA of the CDR3: TGTGCCAGCAGTGAAACAGGTGGATTTTGGGAAAAACTGTTTTTT. Translating it yields CASSETGGFWEKLFF.

The chain links TRBV5-1 to TRBJ1-1; weak D call: TRBD1 (5 bases). Germline V gene lookup returns CDR1 SGHRS and CDR2 YFSETQ. V lost 2 bases and J 7 bases, leaving 12 bases between the germline ends. This CDR3 has 13 amino acids. The CDR3 DNA reads TGCGCCAGCAGCTTCATAACAGGATTTGAAGCTTTCTTT. Translating it yields CASSFITGFEAFF.

This clone was counted once. The V gene is TRBV11-3, the J gene TRBJ2-2; TRBD2 matches 10 bases. This CDR3 is built from 17 residues. V was clipped by 1 base and J by 4 bases; unmatched bases: 6. CDR1 is SGHNT, CDR2 YENEEA, per germline. CDR3: CASSLGSLAGVTGELFF. CDR3 DNA: TGTGCCAGCAGCTTAGGGTCGCTAGCGGGAGTCACCGGGGAGCTGTTTTTT.

The chain joins TRBV28 to TRBJ1-2; D possibly corresponds to TRBD1 (6 bases). The V and J ends lost 2 bases and 5 bases respectively, with 12 bases between them. Germline V gene sequence: CDR1 MDHEN, CDR2 SYDVKM. The CDR3 has 14 amino acids. The CDR3 loop reads CASSLLQGKYGYTF. The CDR3 DNA follows: TGTGCCAGCAGTTTACTGCAGGGGAAATATGGCTACACCTTC.

The rearrangement uses TRBV6-6 and TRBJ2-1; the match to TRBD2 covers 8 bases. The V segment lost 6 bases and the J segment 9 bases; nucleotides outside the gene matches: 13. Germline V gives CDR1 MNHNY, CDR2 SVGAGI (reference sequence). This CDR3 region has 15 residues. CDR3 region: CASSPGTSSMGEQFF. CDR3 DNA sequence: TGTGCCAGCAGCCCCGGGACTAGTAGTATGGGTGAGCAGTTCTTC.

V usage is TRBV7-3 and J usage is TRBJ1-1; D call uncertain. The CDR3 contains 13 residues. Germline V gene data show CDR1 as SGHTA and CDR2 as FQGTGA. The V end was cut by 6 bases, the J end by 7 bases, with 15 bases between. The CDR3 loop reads CASSKWERGEAFF. Written as DNA, the CDR3 is TGTGCCAGCAGTAAGTGGGAACGGGGTGAAGCTTTCTTT.

The chain employs TRBV19 and TRBJ1-1, with a weak D call TRBD1 (5 bases). Per germline, CDR1 LNHDA and CDR2 SQIVND (reference sequence). The CDR3 runs to 14 residues. The ends were cut back, 0 bases at V and 5 bases at J, with 10 bases in the middle. The CDR3 loop reads CASSIDAGRTEAFF. CDR3 coding DNA: TGTGCCAGTAGTATAGATGCGGGGCGTACTGAAGCTTTCTTT.

The chain combines TRBV7-9 with TRBJ1-1; D might be TRBD1 (6 bases). The germline gives CDR1 SEHNR, CDR2 FQNEAQ (reference sequence). V was shortened by 0 bases and J by 4 bases, with 18 bases between the two germline ends. The CDR3 consists of 17 residues. The CDR3 reads CASSLAGGEGVTTEAFF. In DNA, the CDR3 is TGTGCCAGCAGCTTAGCAGGGGGGGAGGGTGTGACCACTGAAGCTTTCTTT.

The chain links TRBV5-6 to TRBJ1-2, with D possibly matching TRBD1 (5 bases). The germline V gene encodes CDR1 SGHDT and CDR2 YYEEEE. The V gene lost 6 bases and the J gene lost 4 bases, with 10 bases spanning the gap. There are 12 residues in the CDR3. In nucleotides, the CDR3 is TGTGCCAGCACCAAAGACAGCTATGGCTACACCTTC. This sequence encodes CASTKDSYGYTF.

The chain combines TRBV18 with TRBJ1-5; 12 bases match TRBD1. The CDR3 consists of 15 residues. V was pared by 4 bases and J by 6 bases, with 4 bases of the junction left unmatched. Germline V lookup: CDR1 KGHSH, CDR2 LQKENI. CDR3 region: CASSQGTGGSQPQHF. DNA for the CDR3: TGTGCCAGCTCACAAGGGACAGGGGGCTCTCAGCCCCAGCATTTT. Full variable domain (remainder filled in from reference TRBV18 and TRBJ1-5): NAGVMQNPRHLVRRRGQEARLRCSPMKGHSHVYWYRQLPEEGLKFMVYLQKENIIDESGMPKERFSAEFPKEGPSILRIQQVVRGDSAAYFCASSQGTGGSQPQHFGDGTRLSIL.

This chain connects TRBV11-3 to TRBJ1-2; possible D gene TRBD1, 5 bases. CDR1 and CDR2 (germline): SGHNT, YENEEA. The CDR3 extends over 16 amino acids. Trimming left V 5 bases short and J 4 bases short, with 20 bases between. The CDR3 loop reads CASSLNLYPGRYGYTF. The CDR3 DNA follows: TGTGCCAGCAGCCTCAACTTATACCCAGGGCGCTATGGCTACACCTTC.

The chain carries TRBV28 and TRBJ1-5; TRBD1 matches 10 bases. There are 15 residues in the CDR3. The V gene's germline CDR1 is MDHEN and CDR2 SYDVKM. J gave up 2 bases and V 5 bases, and 3 bases lay outside the gene matches. The chain's CDR3 is CASSLGTGGNQPQHF. CDR3 DNA: TGTGCCAGCAGTCTAGGGACAGGGGGCAATCAGCCCCAGCATTTT. The full variable domain, its missing parts supplied by reference TRBV28 and TRBJ1-5, is DVKVTQSSRYLVKRTGEKVFLECVQDMDHENMFWYRQDPGLGLRLIYFSYDVKMKEKGDIPEGYSVSREKKERFSLILESASTNQTSMYLCASSLGTGGNQPQHFGDGTRLSIL.

The count of this clone is one. This rearrangement joins TRBV2 to TRBJ2-1; 11 nucleotides line up with TRBD2. Germline CDR1 is SNHLY and CDR2 is FYNNEI. The V gene end was trimmed by 2 bases and the J gene end by 4 bases; junction bases not matched to a gene: 1. This CDR3 has 15 residues. CDR3 amino acids: CASSETSGRYNEQFF. CDR3 bases: TGTGCCAGCAGTGAAACTAGCGGGAGATACAATGAGCAGTTCTTC.

The genes are TRBV19 and TRBJ1-2; 8 bases are a match to TRBD1. The CDR3 loop spans 13 amino acids. V trimming: 11 bases; J trimming: 4 bases; junction bases outside the gene matches: 9. Germline lookup yields CDR1 LNHDA and CDR2 SQIVND (reference sequence). For the CDR3, the DNA is TGTGCCGTCCAGCCAGGGGGCGGCTATGGCTACACCTTC. Amino acids: CAVQPGGGYGYTF.

The chain links TRBV12-5 to TRBJ2-7; the D gene is possibly TRBD2 (5 bases). The CDR3 extends over 14 amino acids. Germline-derived CDR1 and CDR2 are LGHNT and FRNRAP. Trimming removed 6 bases from V and 6 bases from J, with 18 bases in between. The CDR3 nucleotides are TGTGCTAGTGGCCCCCGCGAGCGGCTTTGCGAGCAGTACTTC. This translates into CASGPRERLCEQYF.

The chain joins TRBV2 to TRBJ1-5, with D tentatively TRBD1 (6 bases). V shed 2 bases and J shed 7 bases, with 12 bases lying between them. The CDR3 is 14 residues long. Germline CDR1 reads SNHLY; CDR2 reads FYNNEI. The CDR3 DNA reads as TGTGCCAGCAGTGAATCCGGACAGCCGCAGCCCCAGCATTTT. The encoded protein is CASSESGQPQPQHF.

The genes are TRBV5-4 and TRBJ1-1; possible D gene TRBD1, 6 bases. Trimming left V 4 bases short and J 6 bases short, with 19 bases between. Germline CDR1 SGHNT, CDR2 YYREEE (reference sequence). The CDR3 sequence is 15 residues long. CDR3 nucleotide sequence: TGTGCCAGCAGCCCCCGGACAGTTGATGGCCCTGAAGCTTTCTTT. Amino acid sequence: CASSPRTVDGPEAFF.